The 23 T cell receptor beta chains listed next were all sequenced from one sample in a study of shared clonotypes between healthy human individuals. TCRdb keeps only in-frame clones here, not all; method: immunoSEQ multiplex PCR. The sample yields some 2.1 million clones, 93% seen once. The naive CD8 population came from CD45RO-negative cells selected for CCR7, without terminally differentiated effector memory CD45RA+ cells. The source material was naive CD8+ T cells from PBMCs. All receptors come from a man in his late teens or twenties in good health. Some clones in this sample may be carry-over from other donors' samples.

The chain is built from TRBV6-5 and TRBJ2-5; 7 positions match TRBD2. CDR1 is MNHEY, CDR2 SVGAGI, per germline. V was pared by 2 bases and J by 5 bases, with 5 bases of the junction left unmatched. The CDR3 runs to 14 residues. The CDR3 DNA follows: TGTGCCAGCAGTTACGGGGGGGGAGGGGAGACCCAGTACTTC. Translating gives CASSYGGGGETQYF.

The rearrangement uses TRBV11-3 and TRBJ2-2; 7 bases line up with TRBD1. The J segment lost 6 bases and the V segment lost 5 bases, leaving 12 bases of the junction unmatched. Germline-derived CDR1 and CDR2 are SGHNT and YENEEA. This CDR3 region has 16 residues. CDR3 in amino acids: CASSTWQGDGAGELFF. The CDR3 coding sequence is TGTGCCAGCAGCACTTGGCAGGGGGATGGGGCCGGGGAGCTGTTTTTT.

The rearrangement links TRBV7-9 to TRBJ2-5, with a weak D call TRBD1 (5 bases). The J call may be faulty, since TRBJ2-7 better matches the DNA end. The germline CDR1 and CDR2 sequences are SEHNR and FQNEAQ (reference sequence). CDR3 length equals 14 residues. Here the CDR3 reads CASSLGGRSYEQYF. The CDR3 DNA reads as TGTGCCAGCAGCTTAGGGGGCCGCTCCTACGAGCAGTACTTC.

V is TRBV6-6 and J is TRBJ2-1; 11 bases align to TRBD1. This CDR3 comprises 15 residues. CDR1 and CDR2 from the germline V gene are MNHNY and SVGAGI (reference sequence). J lost 7 bases, V lost 2 bases, and 4 bases had no gene match. The DNA for the CDR3 is TGTGCCAGCAGTTACCGGGACAGGGGGTATAATGAGCAGTTCTTC. Translated: CASSYRDRGYNEQFF.

The V and J genes are TRBV7-6 and TRBJ2-7, with TRBD2 matching 7 bases. V trimming: 5 bases; J trimming: 3 bases; junction bases outside the gene matches: 7. Germline assignment: CDR1 SGHVS and CDR2 FNYEAQ. The CDR3 runs 14 residues. The CDR3 DNA follows: TGTGCCAGCAGCCCCGGGACTATTTACTACGAGCAGTACTTC. It translates to CASSPGTIYYEQYF.

The J gene is TRBJ2-1, the V gene TRBV7-8, with D possibly being TRBD1 or TRBD2 (5 bases each). Trimming left V 6 bases short and J 0 bases short, with 9 bases between. The CDR3 sequence is 14 residues long. CDR1 is SGHVS and CDR2 is FQNEAQ in the germline V gene. The CDR3, as DNA: TGTGCCAGCAGGGGACGGAGCTCCTACAATGAGCAGTTCTTC. This encodes CASRGRSSYNEQFF. The full variable domain, its missing parts supplied by reference TRBV7-8 and TRBJ2-1, is GAGVSQSPRYKVAKRGQDVALRCDPISGHVSLFWYQQALGQGPEFLTYFQNEAQLDKSGLPSDRFFAERPEGSVSTLKIQRTQQEDSAVYLCASRGRSSYNEQFFGPGTRLTVL.

This chain uses TRBV6-6 with TRBJ1-1, with D perhaps matching TRBD1 (5 bases). CDR1 MNHNY and CDR2 SVGAGI come from the germline V gene (reference sequence). The CDR3 loop spans 16 amino acids. Trimming removed 1 base from V and 1 base from J, with 13 bases in between. The CDR3 DNA reads as TGTGCCAGCAGTTACTTTATCTCGACAGCGAACACTGAAGCTTTCTTT. It yields the protein CASSYFISTANTEAFF.

The chain joins TRBV27 to TRBJ2-3; the D call may be TRBD1 or TRBD2 (5 bases each). The V gene lost 7 bases and the J gene lost 5 bases, with 19 bases spanning the gap. The CDR3 sequence is 15 residues long. Looked up from germline, CDR1 is MNHEY and CDR2 is SMNVEV (reference sequence). CDR3 DNA sequence: TGTGCCAGCACCCTCAAACCGGGACGGGGAGATACGCAGTATTTT. Its protein is CASTLKPGRGDTQYF.

J is TRBJ2-7 and V is TRBV27; D could derive from TRBD1 or TRBD2 (6 bases each). Germline values: CDR1 MNHEY, CDR2 SMNVEV (reference sequence). The CDR3 is made up of 13 amino acids. The V gene lost 6 bases and the J gene lost 4 bases, with 13 bases spanning the gap. DNA for the CDR3: TGTGCCAGCAGGGGAAGGGGGGAGTACGAGCAGTACTTC. Protein product: CASRGRGEYEQYF.

The V and J genes are TRBV11-2 and TRBJ2-7, with TRBD2 as a possible D gene (5 bases). V lost 5 bases to trimming and J lost 0 bases, with 14 bases between them. The length of the CDR3 is 15 residues. The germline V gene has CDR1 SGHAT and CDR2 FQNNGV. The CDR3 DNA sequence: TGTGCCAGCAGCCGAGGGCTTCTAAGCTCCTACGAGCAGTACTTC. Its protein product is CASSRGLLSSYEQYF.

This clone was seen once. CDR3 loop: CASSVALAGGHTGELFF. DNA for the CDR3: TGTGCCAGCAGCGTAGCTCTGGCGGGAGGACACACCGGGGAGCTGTTTTTT. This chain links TRBV9 with TRBJ2-2; 8 bases agree with TRBD2. Losses at the gene ends were 0 bases for V and 3 bases for J; bases not matched to a gene: 7. The CDR3 sequence is 17 residues long. The germline gives CDR1 SGDLS, CDR2 YYNGEE.

The chain combines TRBV10-3 with TRBJ1-1; perhaps TRBD1 as D (6 bases). The ends were cut back, 4 bases at V and 6 bases at J, with 15 bases in the middle. CDR1 and CDR2 (germline): ENHRY, SYGVKD. CDR3 length equals 14 residues. CDR3 sequence reads: CAISARAGEAEAFF. CDR3 coding DNA: TGTGCCATCAGTGCTCGGGCAGGGGAGGCTGAAGCTTTCTTT.

This clone was seen a single time. V usage is TRBV10-3 and J usage is TRBJ2-1, with 9 bases lining up with TRBD1. Trimming took 3 bases from V and 7 from J; bases not matched to a gene: 1. Looked up from germline, CDR1 is ENHRY and CDR2 is SYGVKD. This CDR3 is built from 13 residues. The CDR3 DNA is TGTGCCATCAGTGAAGACAGGGGGAATGAGCAGTTCTTC. Protein: CAISEDRGNEQFF.

This chain links TRBV4-3 with TRBJ2-1; D is undetermined. The germline V and J ends were trimmed by 0 bases and 8 bases, with 11 bases remaining between them. The germline V gene has CDR1 LGHNA and CDR2 YSLEER. The CDR3 totals 14 residues. The CDR3 here is CASSQDGTLDEQFF. In DNA form, the CDR3 reads TGCGCCAGCAGCCAAGATGGTACGCTCGATGAGCAGTTCTTC.

The chain joins TRBV19 to TRBJ1-5; D is unclear. Trimming took 7 bases from V and 2 from J, leaving 12 bases between them. Germline V gene lookup returns CDR1 LNHDA and CDR2 SQIVND (reference sequence). CDR3 length: 14 residues. In nucleotides, the CDR3 is TGTGCCAGTACATGGTCGGAGGGCAATCAGCCCCAGCATTTT. As protein: CASTWSEGNQPQHF.

The count of this clone is one. Other DNA sequences in the same sample also yield this CDR3. This sequence joins TRBV6-6 and TRBJ1-2; D is possibly TRBD1 (5 bases). Germline V gene data show CDR1 as MNHNY and CDR2 as SVGAGI (reference sequence). The CDR3 length is 14 residues. Trimming took off 2 bases at V and 5 bases at J, with 12 bases between the two ends. CDR3 protein: CASSYSQGGYGYTF. The CDR3 DNA sequence: TGTGCCAGCAGTTACAGCCAGGGCGGGTATGGCTACACCTTC.

As regards this clone: Distinct nucleotide sequences in the sample also encode this CDR3. CDR3 sequence reads: CASSRDRNTEAFF. The CDR3 region has the DNA TGTGCCAGCAGCCGCGACAGGAACACTGAAGCTTTCTTT. The genes are TRBV6-5 and TRBJ1-1; D possibly corresponds to TRBD1 (5 bases). V was clipped by 6 bases and J by 1 base, with 9 bases between them. CDR3 length equals 13 residues. The V gene's germline CDR1 is MNHEY and CDR2 SVGAGI.

The DNA for the CDR3 is TGTGCCAGCAGCGAGGGGGGCGGAGGGGTACGAGAGACCCAGTACTTC. Its translation is CASSEGGGGVRETQYF. V gene TRBV9 combines with J gene TRBJ2-5; D may be TRBD1 or TRBD2 (6 bases each). The CDR3 length is 16 residues. Per germline, CDR1 SGDLS and CDR2 YYNGEE. Trimming shortened V by 3 bases and J by 4 bases, and 19 bases separated the two germline ends.

The chain carries TRBV4-3 and TRBJ1-2, with D unresolved. The CDR3 has 15 amino acids. CDR1 LGHNA and CDR2 YSLEER come from the germline V gene. The ends were cut back, 1 base at V and 0 bases at J, with 9 bases in the middle. The CDR3 spells CASSQAESPNYGYTF. CDR3 bases: TGCGCCAGCAGCCAAGCCGAATCACCTAACTATGGCTACACCTTC.

The chain couples TRBV28 to TRBJ1-2; TRBD1 is a possible D gene (6 bases). CDR1 and CDR2 (germline): MDHEN, SYDVKM. V lost 5 bases and J 2 bases, leaving 18 bases between the germline ends. The CDR3 runs to 16 residues. The CDR3 sequence is CASSPTNRVTNYGYTF. The DNA for the CDR3 is TGTGCCAGCAGTCCTACCAACAGGGTGACGAACTATGGCTACACCTTC.

The chain has TRBV4-1 and TRBJ1-2; unclear D gene. The CDR3 is made up of 14 amino acids. Trimming cost V 2 bases and J 0 bases, with 7 bases left between them. The germline V gene encodes CDR1 MGHRA and CDR2 YSYEKL. The CDR3 DNA sequence: TGCGCCAGCAGCCAACTAACAACTAACTATGGCTACACCTTC. It is translated as CASSQLTTNYGYTF.

This sequence joins TRBV27 and TRBJ2-7; 8 bases map to TRBD1. V gave up 5 bases and J gave up 4 bases; unmatched junction bases: 10. Germline V gene lookup returns CDR1 MNHEY and CDR2 SMNVEV (reference sequence). CDR3 length: 15 amino acids. CDR3 in DNA: TGTGCCAGCAGTGTAGGGACAGGCCGGTATTACGAGCAGTACTTC. Its translation is CASSVGTGRYYEQYF.

The V gene is TRBV19, the J gene TRBJ1-1; TRBD1 might be the D (6 bases). CDR3 length: 15 residues. V lost 2 bases and J 4 bases, leaving 14 bases between the germline ends. The V gene's germline CDR1 is LNHDA and CDR2 SQIVND (reference sequence). This chain's CDR3 is CASSISPGAPTEAFF. CDR3 DNA sequence: TGTGCCAGTAGTATATCGCCAGGGGCCCCCACTGAAGCTTTCTTT. Together with reference TRBV19 and TRBJ1-1, the CDR3 gives the full variable domain: DGGITQSPKYLFRKEGQNVTLSCEQNLNHDAMYWYRQDPGQGLRLIYYSQIVNDFQKGDIAEGYSVSREKKESFPLTVTSAQKNPTAFYLCASSISPGAPTEAFFGQGTRLTVV.